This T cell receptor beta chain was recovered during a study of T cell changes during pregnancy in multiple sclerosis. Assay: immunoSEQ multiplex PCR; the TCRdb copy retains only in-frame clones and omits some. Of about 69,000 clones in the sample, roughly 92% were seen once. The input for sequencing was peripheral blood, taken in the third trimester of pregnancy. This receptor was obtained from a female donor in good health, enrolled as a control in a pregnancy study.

The CDR3: CASSSPAGNRHISEQFF. The CDR3, as DNA: TGTGCCAGCTCGAGTCCGGCGGGAAATCGGCATATTAGTGAGCAGTTCTTC. The chain has TRBV18 and TRBJ2-1, with TRBD2 as a possible D gene (6 bases). V shed 6 bases and J shed 9 bases, with 27 bases lying between them. The CDR3 runs 17 residues. Germline CDR1 reads KGHSH; CDR2 reads LQKENI. Full variable domain (remainder filled in from reference TRBV18 and TRBJ2-1): NAGVMQNPRHLVRRRGQEARLRCSPMKGHSHVYWYRQLPEEGLKFMVYLQKENIIDESGMPKERFSAEFPKEGPSILRIQQVVRGDSAAYFCASSSPAGNRHISEQFFGPGTRLTVL.